Listed here is a single TCR beta chain. What it recognizes is unknown. The record originates from a study of cytomegalovirus exposure and HLA in healthy donors. General study results and limits: Rare sequences made up most TCRs, while some public TCRs were found in many donors.

V was clipped by 3 bases and J by 7 bases, with 12 bases between them. The CDR3 covers 13 residues. Germline V lookup: CDR1 MNHEY, CDR2 SMNVEV (reference sequence). This PCR relied on a set of 60 Vbeta primers and 13 Jbeta primers. Here immunoSEQ multiplex PCR was the method, and the copy in TCRdb shows in-frame clones only, minus some. This table holds over 120,000 clones, 65% to 90% found once. Material: PBMCs. V usage is TRBV27 and J usage is TRBJ1-1; tentatively, D is TRBD1 (6 bases). This receptor was obtained from a woman aged 30 to 39 in good health and CMV-seronegative. DNA for the CDR3: TGTGCCAGCAGTTTCCAGACAGGTGGTGAAGCTTTCTTT. This translates into CASSFQTGGEAFF.